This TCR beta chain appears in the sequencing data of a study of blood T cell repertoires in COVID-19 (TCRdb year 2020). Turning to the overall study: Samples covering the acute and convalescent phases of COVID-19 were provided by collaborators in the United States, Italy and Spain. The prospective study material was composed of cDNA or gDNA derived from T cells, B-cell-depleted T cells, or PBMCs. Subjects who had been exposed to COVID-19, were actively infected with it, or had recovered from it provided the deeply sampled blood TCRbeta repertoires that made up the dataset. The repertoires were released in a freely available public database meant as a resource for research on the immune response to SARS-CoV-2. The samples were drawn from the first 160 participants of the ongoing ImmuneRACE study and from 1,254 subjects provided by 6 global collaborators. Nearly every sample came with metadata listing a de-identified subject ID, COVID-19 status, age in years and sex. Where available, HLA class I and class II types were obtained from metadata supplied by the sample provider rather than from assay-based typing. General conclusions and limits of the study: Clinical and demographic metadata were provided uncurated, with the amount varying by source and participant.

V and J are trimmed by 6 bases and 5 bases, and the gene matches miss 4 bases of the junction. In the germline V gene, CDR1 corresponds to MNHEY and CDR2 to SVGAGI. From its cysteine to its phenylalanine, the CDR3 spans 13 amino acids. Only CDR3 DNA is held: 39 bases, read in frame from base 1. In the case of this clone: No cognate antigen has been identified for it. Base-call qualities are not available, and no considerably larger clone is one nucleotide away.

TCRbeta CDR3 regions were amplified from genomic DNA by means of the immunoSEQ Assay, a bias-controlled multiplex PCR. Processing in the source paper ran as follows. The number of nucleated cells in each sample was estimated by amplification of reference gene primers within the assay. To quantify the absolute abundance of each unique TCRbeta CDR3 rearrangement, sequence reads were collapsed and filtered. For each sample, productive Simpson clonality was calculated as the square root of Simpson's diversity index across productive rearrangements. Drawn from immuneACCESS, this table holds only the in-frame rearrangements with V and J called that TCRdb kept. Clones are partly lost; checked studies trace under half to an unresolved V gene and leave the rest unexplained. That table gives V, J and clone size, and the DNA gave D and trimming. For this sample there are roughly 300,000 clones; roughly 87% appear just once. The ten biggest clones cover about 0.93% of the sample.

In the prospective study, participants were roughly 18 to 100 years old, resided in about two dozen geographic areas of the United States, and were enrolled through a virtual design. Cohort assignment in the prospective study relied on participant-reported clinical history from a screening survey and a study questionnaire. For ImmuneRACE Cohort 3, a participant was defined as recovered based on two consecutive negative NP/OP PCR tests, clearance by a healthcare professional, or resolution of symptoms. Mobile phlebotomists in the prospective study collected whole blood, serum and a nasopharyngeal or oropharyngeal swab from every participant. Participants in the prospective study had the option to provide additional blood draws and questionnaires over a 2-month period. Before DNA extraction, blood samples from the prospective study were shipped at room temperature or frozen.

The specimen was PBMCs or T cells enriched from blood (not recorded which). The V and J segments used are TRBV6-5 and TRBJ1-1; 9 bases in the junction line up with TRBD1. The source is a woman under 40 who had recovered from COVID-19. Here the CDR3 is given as CASSYRGRTEAFF. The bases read TGTGCCAGCAGCTACAGGGGGCGAACTGAAGCTTTCTTT.